These 8 T cell receptor beta chains were sequenced from one sample in a study of response to subunit inactivated influenza vaccine (dated by TCRdb to 2017 to 2018). Receptor libraries were prepared by RT-PCR. The sequencer listed for this sample is Illumina HiSeq 2500. Using fastp at Q25 and MiXCR, TCRdb reprocessed the public reads and kept productive beta chains. Entries that share a CDR3 protein sequence are merged under the most common genes and DNA. This sample holds roughly 670,000 distinct CDR3 sequences; around 15% were observed only once. Together, the top ten hold less than 8.5% of the sample. Sample: PBMCs from blood, taken approximately 15 days before vaccination. These receptors were collected from a man aged 50-60 years who received an inactivated influenza vaccine. Donor details come from another sample of the same person, matched by shared clones.

This clonotype was detected once. The chain has TRBV20-1 and TRBJ2-1, with 7 bases that match TRBD2. The CDR3 loop spans 12 amino acids. Germline V gene sequence: CDR1 DFQATT, CDR2 SNEGSKA (reference sequence). The V and J ends lost 4 bases and 4 bases, in that order; junction bases with no gene match: 1. The chain's CDR3 is CSATSGYNEQFF. CDR3 DNA sequence: TGCAGTGCTACTAGCGGTTACAATGAGCAGTTCTTC.

This clonotype was detected only a few times. V and J are TRBV9 and TRBJ2-7; 12 nucleotides align to TRBD2. The V gene's germline CDR1 is SGDLS and CDR2 YYNGEE. The V gene end was trimmed by 4 bases and the J gene end by 3 bases; junction bases not matched to a gene: 2. The CDR3 spans 14 residues. The CDR3 loop is CASSRLAGDYEQYF. The CDR3 DNA reads as TGTGCCAGCAGCCGACTAGCGGGAGACTACGAGCAGTACTTC.

This clonotype has a handful of counts. CDR3 nucleotide sequence: TGTGCCAGCATTCCCCTAGGGGGCTATGGCTACACCTTC. It codes for CASIPLGGYGYTF. The gene calls are TRBV2 and TRBJ1-2, with a possible D match to TRBD1 (6 bases). The CDR3 covers 13 residues. Per the germline V gene, CDR1 is SNHLY and CDR2 is FYNNEI. Trimming took 7 bases from V and 4 from J, leaving 13 bases between them.

The rearrangement links TRBV6-2 or TRBV6-3 to TRBJ1-2, with 7 bases aligning to TRBD1. This CDR3 comprises 17 residues. CDR1 MNHEY and CDR2 SVGEGT come from the germline V gene. Germline trimming cut 2 bases from V and 4 bases from J; bases unmatched to any gene: 13. The CDR3 DNA follows: TGTGCCAGCAGTTACCCAGAGACAGGGCCTCTGGGCTATGGCTACACCTTC. Its protein is CASSYPETGPLGYGYTF.

This clonotype was recorded at least ten times. The chain joins TRBV12-3 or TRBV12-4 to TRBJ2-3; D might be TRBD1 (5 bases). The CDR3 is 14 amino acids. With 6 bases removed from V and 0 bases from J, the gap between germline ends came to 10 bases. The DNA of the CDR3 is TGTGCCAGCAGCCGACAGTCTAGCACAGATACGCAGTATTTT. This encodes CASSRQSSTDTQYF.

The V gene is TRBV2, the J gene TRBJ1-2, with 8 bases matching TRBD1. Germline-derived CDR1 and CDR2 are SNHLY and FYNNEI. The CDR3 runs 15 residues. Trimming cost V 6 bases and J 0 bases; bases outside gene matches: 6. The CDR3 protein is CASSTDRVANYGYTF. The CDR3 DNA sequence: TGTGCCAGCAGCACGGACAGGGTGGCTAACTATGGCTACACCTTC.

This clonotype has ten or more counts. V usage is TRBV12-3 or TRBV12-4 and J usage is TRBJ2-3; D not certain. The V end was cut by 1 base, the J end by 6 bases, with 11 bases between. This CDR3 spans 14 amino acids. The CDR3 DNA follows: TGTGCCAGCAGTTTAGAGCCCACGGTCGATACGCAGTATTTT. This encodes CASSLEPTVDTQYF.

The chain recombines TRBV4-2 with TRBJ2-7, with 8 nucleotides matching TRBD2. The CDR3 length is 15 residues. Germline values: CDR1 LGHNA, CDR2 YNFKEQ. The ends lost 6 bases at V and 4 bases at J; junction bases unmatched: 11. CDR3 in amino acids: CASRAGLGGLYEQYF. The DNA of the CDR3 is TGTGCCAGCAGAGCGGGACTAGGCGGGTTGTACGAGCAGTACTTC.